The 24 T cell receptor beta chains below all came from one sample that was sequenced in a study of cytomegalovirus exposure and HLA in healthy donors. Primers: 60 Vbeta forward and 13 Jbeta reverse. This table comes from immunoSEQ multiplex PCR, and its TCRdb copy is limited to in-frame clones, with some not included. This sample has about 100,000 clones; approximately 80% occur once, and the top ten carry 4.2%. Material for sequencing was PBMCs. These receptors were collected from a male donor in good health and CMV-seronegative.

The chain is built from TRBV7-6 and TRBJ2-2, with 13 bases identical to TRBD2. The germline gives CDR1 SGHVS, CDR2 FNYEAQ. This CDR3 spans 16 amino acids. V was pared by 5 bases and J by 10 bases, with 10 bases of the junction left unmatched. The CDR3 coding sequence is TGTGCCAGCAGCCACCTTCGGACTAGCGGGAGAAAGGAGCTGTTTTTT. Protein product: CASSHLRTSGRKELFF.

The CDR3 is CASSLGQGSYEQYF. The CDR3 bases are TGCGCCAGCAGCTTGGGGCAGGGGTCCTACGAGCAGTACTTC. The V call is TRBV5-1, the J call TRBJ2-7; D may be TRBD1 (6 bases). The V gene's germline CDR1 is SGHRS and CDR2 YFSETQ. V was trimmed by 0 bases and J by 1 base, leaving 8 bases between them. The CDR3 covers 14 residues. Full variable domain (outside the CDR3, taken from reference TRBV5-1 and TRBJ2-7): KAGVTQTPRYLIKTRGQQVTLSCSPISGHRSVSWYQQTPGQGLQFLFEYFSETQRNKGNFPGRFSGRQFSNSRSEMNVSTLELGDSALYLCASSLGQGSYEQYFGPGTRLTVT.

This chain joins TRBV7-7 and TRBJ2-3, with 14 bases aligning to TRBD2. V was clipped by 5 bases and J by 4 bases; unmatched bases: 2. Germline V gene data show CDR1 as SSHAT and CDR2 as FNYEAQ (reference sequence). CDR3 size: 15 residues. CDR3 sequence reads: CASSQTSGRADTQYF. The CDR3 DNA reads as TGTGCCAGCAGCCAGACTAGCGGGAGGGCAGATACGCAGTATTTT.

The chain has TRBV27 and TRBJ2-1; D is possibly TRBD1 (5 bases). Germline V lookup: CDR1 MNHEY, CDR2 SMNVEV (reference sequence). V lost 3 bases and J lost 9, with 18 bases in between. The CDR3 length is 15 residues. The CDR3 spells CASSLSRERGAEQFF. CDR3 DNA: TGTGCCAGCAGTTTGTCCCGCGAGCGTGGGGCTGAGCAGTTCTTC.

The J gene is TRBJ2-3, the V gene TRBV6-4; D remains ambiguous. CDR3 length equals 16 residues. In germline, CDR1 is MRHNA, CDR2 SNTAGT. The V gene lost 0 bases and the J gene lost 1 base, with 11 bases spanning the gap. In nucleotides, the CDR3 is TGTGCCAGCAGTGACTCTAACGTCGAGGGCACAGATACGCAGTATTTT. The encoded protein is CASSDSNVEGTDTQYF.

CDR3 region: CASSLRGQEAFTDTQYF. The CDR3, as DNA: TGTGCCAGCAGCCTAAGGGGACAGGAGGCCTTCACAGATACGCAGTATTTT. This rearrangement joins TRBV7-2 to TRBJ2-3, with 8 bases matching TRBD1. This CDR3 contains 17 residues. CDR1 and CDR2 (germline): SGHTA, FQGNSA. With V trimmed by 5 bases and J by 2 bases, 12 bases remained unmatched.

J is TRBJ2-1 and V is TRBV7-9; D remains unclear. Germline V gene sequence: CDR1 SEHNR, CDR2 FQNEAQ (reference sequence). V shed 6 bases and J shed 0 bases, with 6 bases lying between them. The CDR3 is 13 amino acids. CDR3 in DNA: TGTGCCAGCAGAGCCAACTCCTACAATGAGCAGTTCTTC. This sequence encodes CASRANSYNEQFF.

The rearrangement joins TRBV5-1 to TRBJ1-4, with D tentatively TRBD1 (6 bases). CDR1 and CDR2 (germline): SGHRS, YFSETQ. The V end lost 4 bases, the J end lost 0 bases, and 16 bases lay between the germline ends. CDR3 length equals 17 residues. CDR3 residues: CASSPQDSYPTNEKLFF. The CDR3 region has the DNA TGCGCCAGCAGCCCTCAGGACAGTTACCCAACTAATGAAAAACTGTTTTTT.

CDR3 amino acids: CSVRGSSGANVLTF. CDR3 in DNA: TGCAGCGTTAGGGGTTCCTCTGGGGCCAACGTCCTGACTTTC. The chain has TRBV29-1 and TRBJ2-6, with D perhaps TRBD1 (5 bases). The CDR3 has 14 residues. Trimming pared 5 bases from V and 0 bases from J, leaving 8 bases between. Germline V lookup: CDR1 SQVTM, CDR2 ANQGSEA.

This rearrangement joins TRBV7-2 to TRBJ1-2; a weak D match, TRBD1 (6 bases). Germline V gives CDR1 SGHTA, CDR2 FQGNSA. The CDR3 is 14 amino acids. V was pared by 4 bases and J by 1 base, with 10 bases between. CDR3 region: CASSYLRGNYGYTF. CDR3 nucleotide sequence: TGTGCCAGCAGCTACCTCAGGGGTAACTATGGCTACACCTTC.

This clone was counted between two and nine times. The CDR3 spells CASSAAGPQETQYF. DNA for the CDR3: TGTGCCAGCAGTGCAGCAGGGCCCCAAGAGACCCAGTACTTC. J is TRBJ2-5 and V is TRBV25-1, with D possibly being TRBD1 (5 bases). CDR3 length: 14 amino acids. Looked up from germline, CDR1 is MGHDK and CDR2 is SYGVNS. V was clipped by 4 bases and J by 1 base, with 10 bases between them.

This clone is a singleton in its sample. V and J are TRBV27 and TRBJ1-1; the D gene is possibly TRBD1 (6 bases). Between the trimmed V and J ends, which lost 5 bases and 0 bases, there was a span of 16 bases. This CDR3 spans 16 amino acids. Per germline, CDR1 MNHEY and CDR2 SMNVEV (reference sequence). The DNA for the CDR3 is TGTGCCAGCAGTCTAGTAGGGGGGGGTATGAACACTGAAGCTTTCTTT. Protein product: CASSLVGGGMNTEAFF.

This rearrangement joins TRBV2 to TRBJ1-5; TRBD1 agrees at 10 bases. Germline-derived CDR1 and CDR2 are SNHLY and FYNNEI. The CDR3 runs to 15 residues. With 7 bases clipped from V and 7 bases from J, the junction kept 10 bases outside the gene matches. CDR3 residues: CASTLTGGSRQPQHF. The CDR3 nucleotides are TGTGCCAGCACCCTGACAGGGGGCTCAAGACAGCCCCAGCATTTT.

The V gene is TRBV19, the J gene TRBJ2-7; 7 bases line up with TRBD1. CDR1 is LNHDA and CDR2 is SQIVND in the germline V gene (reference sequence). This CDR3 comprises 13 residues. J lost 4 bases, V lost 3 bases, and 3 bases had no gene match. DNA for the CDR3: TGTGCCAGTAGTATCGTACAGGGGTACGAGCAGTACTTC. Amino acid sequence: CASSIVQGYEQYF.

The genes are TRBV5-1 and TRBJ2-1; D not certain. The V and J ends lost 4 bases and 0 bases respectively, with 11 bases between them. The germline V gene encodes CDR1 SGHRS and CDR2 YFSETQ. The CDR3 runs 15 residues. CDR3 DNA sequence: TGCGCCAGCAGCCTACCTCTGAGCTCCTACAATGAGCAGTTCTTC. This gives the protein CASSLPLSSYNEQFF.

In this sample, this clone turned up once. This rearrangement joins TRBV9 to TRBJ1-3; 7 nucleotides align to TRBD1. CDR1 is SGDLS and CDR2 is YYNGEE in the germline V gene. V shed 5 bases, J shed 3 bases, and the junction held 14 bases outside the gene matches. The length of the CDR3 is 17 residues. In DNA, the CDR3 is TGTGCCAGCAGTAACACCGTGGGGCAGGGGGTTGGAAACACCATATATTTT. Residues: CASSNTVGQGVGNTIYF.

The chain uses TRBV18 and TRBJ1-1; the D is unclear. The germline V gene encodes CDR1 KGHSH and CDR2 LQKENI. V was cut by 2 bases and J by 10 bases, with 11 bases left in between. There are 12 residues in the CDR3. The CDR3 is CASSPKTDPAFF. CDR3 nucleotide sequence: TGTGCCAGCTCACCAAAGACTGACCCAGCTTTCTTT.

The chain carries TRBV2 and TRBJ1-5, with D unresolved. Germline V CDR1 and CDR2: SNHLY, FYNNEI. Between the trimmed V and J ends, which lost 3 bases and 0 bases, there was a span of 12 bases. This CDR3 comprises 16 residues. Written as DNA, the CDR3 is TGTGCCAGCAGTGATTTAAGGCGGAATAGCAATCAGCCCCAGCATTTT. Protein sequence: CASSDLRRNSNQPQHF.

The chain recombines TRBV29-1 with TRBJ2-1; 10 positions match TRBD1. This CDR3 comprises 16 residues. Germline CDR1 is SQVTM and CDR2 is ANQGSEA. After removal of 1 base from V and 1 base from J, the junction contained 4 bases not matched to a gene. CDR3 in DNA: TGCAGCGTTGAAGGGGACAGGGGCAGATCCTACAATGAGCAGTTCTTC. It yields the protein CSVEGDRGRSYNEQFF.

The chain uses TRBV4-1 and TRBJ2-1, with TRBD2 identical over 11 bases. The CDR3 spans 17 residues. CDR1 is MGHRA and CDR2 is YSYEKL in the germline V gene. V shed 4 bases, J shed 0 bases, and the junction held 5 bases outside the gene matches. The CDR3 DNA reads as TGCGCCAGCAGCCGGGGACTAGCGGCAAGCTCCTACAATGAGCAGTTCTTC. This translates into CASSRGLAASSYNEQFF.

The V gene is TRBV27, the J gene TRBJ1-1; a possible D gene is TRBD1 (6 bases). This CDR3 is built from 15 residues. V was trimmed by 6 bases and J by 2 bases, leaving 16 bases between them. Germline V CDR1 and CDR2: MNHEY, SMNVEV (reference sequence). CDR3: CASRYRVRANTEAFF. CDR3 sequence (DNA): TGTGCCAGCAGATACAGGGTCAGGGCCAACACTGAAGCTTTCTTT.

This clone was seen a few times. The genes are TRBV27 and TRBJ1-5; 8 bases map to TRBD1. Germline CDR1 and CDR2: MNHEY and SMNVEV (reference sequence). CDR3 length equals 15 residues. J gave up 10 bases and V 4 bases, and 12 bases lay outside the gene matches. The CDR3 region is CASSSRGHRGDPQHF. CDR3 DNA sequence: TGTGCCAGCAGTTCCAGGGGGCACCGGGGTGACCCCCAGCATTTT.

This clone has a handful of counts. The chain combines TRBV18 with TRBJ2-1; 15 positions agree with TRBD2. V lost 2 bases to trimming and J lost 5 bases; unmatched junction nucleotides: 4. The CDR3 is 17 amino acids. Germline lookup yields CDR1 KGHSH and CDR2 LQKENI. CDR3 amino acids: CASSPGTSGRLNNEQFF. CDR3 DNA sequence: TGTGCCAGCTCACCAGGGACTAGCGGGAGGTTAAACAATGAGCAGTTCTTC.

The chain is built from TRBV10-1 and TRBJ2-1; D possibly corresponds to TRBD2 (5 bases). Germline assignment: CDR1 WNHNN and CDR2 SYGVQD (reference sequence). V lost 2 bases to trimming and J lost 10 bases, with 9 bases between them. CDR3 length equals 12 residues. CDR3 loop: CASSEREWEQFF. In DNA form, the CDR3 reads TGCGCCAGCAGTGAGCGGGAATGGGAGCAGTTCTTC.